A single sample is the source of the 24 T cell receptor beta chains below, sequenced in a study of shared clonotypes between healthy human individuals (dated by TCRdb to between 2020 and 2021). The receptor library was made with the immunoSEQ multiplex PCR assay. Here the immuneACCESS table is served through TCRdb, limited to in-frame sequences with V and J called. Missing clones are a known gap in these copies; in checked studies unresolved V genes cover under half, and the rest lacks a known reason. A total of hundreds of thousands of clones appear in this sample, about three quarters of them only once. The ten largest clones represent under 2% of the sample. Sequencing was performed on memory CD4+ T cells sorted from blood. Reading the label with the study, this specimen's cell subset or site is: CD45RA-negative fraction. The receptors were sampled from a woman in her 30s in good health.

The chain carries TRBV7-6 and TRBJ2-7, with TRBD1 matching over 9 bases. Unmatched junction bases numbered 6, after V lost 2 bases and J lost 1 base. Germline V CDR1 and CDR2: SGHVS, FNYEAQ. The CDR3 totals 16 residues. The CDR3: CASSLSKGTGSYEQYF. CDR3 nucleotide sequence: TGTGCCAGCAGCTTATCCAAAGGGACAGGGTCCTACGAGCAGTACTTC.

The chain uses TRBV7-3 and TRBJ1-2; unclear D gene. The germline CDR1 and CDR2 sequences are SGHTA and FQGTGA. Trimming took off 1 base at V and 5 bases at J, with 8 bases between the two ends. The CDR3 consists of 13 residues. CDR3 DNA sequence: TGTGCCAGCAGCTTAAATCCGGGGTATGGCTACACCTTC. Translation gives CASSLNPGYGYTF.

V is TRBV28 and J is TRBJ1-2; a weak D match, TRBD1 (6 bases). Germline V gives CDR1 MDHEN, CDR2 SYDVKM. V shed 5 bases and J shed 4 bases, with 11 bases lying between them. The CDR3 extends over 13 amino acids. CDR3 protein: CASSEVQGYGYTF. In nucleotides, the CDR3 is TGTGCCAGCAGTGAAGTACAGGGCTATGGCTACACCTTC.

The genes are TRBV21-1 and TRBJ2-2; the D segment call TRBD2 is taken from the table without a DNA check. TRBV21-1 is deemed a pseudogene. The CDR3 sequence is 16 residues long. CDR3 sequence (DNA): TGTGCCAGCAGCAACCGACTAGCGGGGCCCTCCTTCGACCTGTTTTTT. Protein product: CASSNRLAGPSFDLFF.

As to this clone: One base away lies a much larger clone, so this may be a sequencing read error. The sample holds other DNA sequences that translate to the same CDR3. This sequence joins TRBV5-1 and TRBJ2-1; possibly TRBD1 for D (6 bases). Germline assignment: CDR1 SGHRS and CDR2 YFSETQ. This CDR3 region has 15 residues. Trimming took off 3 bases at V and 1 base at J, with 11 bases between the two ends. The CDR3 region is CASSSDSLSYNEQFF. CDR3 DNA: TGCGCCAGCAGCTCGGACAGCCTTTCCTACAATGAGCAGTTCTTC.

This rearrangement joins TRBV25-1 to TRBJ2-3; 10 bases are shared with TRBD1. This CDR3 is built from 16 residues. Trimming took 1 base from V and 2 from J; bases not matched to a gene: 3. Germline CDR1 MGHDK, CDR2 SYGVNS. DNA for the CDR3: TGTGCCAGCAGTGAATTTGGGACAGGGGACACAGATACGCAGTATTTT. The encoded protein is CASSEFGTGDTDTQYF.

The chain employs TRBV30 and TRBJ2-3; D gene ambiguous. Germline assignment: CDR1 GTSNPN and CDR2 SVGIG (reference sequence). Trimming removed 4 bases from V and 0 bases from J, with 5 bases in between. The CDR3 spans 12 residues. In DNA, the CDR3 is TGTGCCTGGACATCTAGCACAGATACGCAGTATTTT. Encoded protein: CAWTSSTDTQYF. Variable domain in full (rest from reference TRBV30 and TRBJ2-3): SQTIHQWPATLVQPVGSPLSLECTVEGTSNPNLYWYRQAAGRGLQLLFYSVGIGQISSEVPQNLSASRPQDRQFILSSKKLLLSDSGFYLCAWTSSTDTQYFGPGTRLTVL.

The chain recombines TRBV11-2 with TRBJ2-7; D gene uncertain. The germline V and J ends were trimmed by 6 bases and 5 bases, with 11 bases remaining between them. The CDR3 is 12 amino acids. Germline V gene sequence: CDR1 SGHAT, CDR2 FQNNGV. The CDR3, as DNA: TGTGCCAGCAGGACGAGTGTTAACGAGCAGTACTTC. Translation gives CASRTSVNEQYF.

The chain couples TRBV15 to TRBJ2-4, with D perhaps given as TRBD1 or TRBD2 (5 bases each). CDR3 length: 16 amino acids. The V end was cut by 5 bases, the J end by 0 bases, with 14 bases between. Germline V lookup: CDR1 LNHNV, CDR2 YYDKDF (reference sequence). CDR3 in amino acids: CATSSRDAAAKNIQYF. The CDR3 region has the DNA TGTGCCACCAGCTCCCGGGACGCGGCAGCCAAAAACATTCAGTACTTC.

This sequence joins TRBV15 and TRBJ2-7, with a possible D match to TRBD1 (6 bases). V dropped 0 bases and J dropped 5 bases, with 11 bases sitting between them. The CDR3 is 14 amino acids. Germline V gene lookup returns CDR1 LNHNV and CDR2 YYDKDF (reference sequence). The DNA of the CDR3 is TGTGCCACCAGCAGAGATCGTCCAGGGGACGAGCAGTACTTC. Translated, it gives CATSRDRPGDEQYF.

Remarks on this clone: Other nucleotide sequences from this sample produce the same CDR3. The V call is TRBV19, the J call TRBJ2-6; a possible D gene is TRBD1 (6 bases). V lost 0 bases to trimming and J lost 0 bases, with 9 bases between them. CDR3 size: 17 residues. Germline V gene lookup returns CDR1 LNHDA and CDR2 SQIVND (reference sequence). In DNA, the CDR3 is TGTGCCAGTAGTATAGACAGGGGTAGCTCTGGGGCCAACGTCCTGACTTTC. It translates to CASSIDRGSSGANVLTF.

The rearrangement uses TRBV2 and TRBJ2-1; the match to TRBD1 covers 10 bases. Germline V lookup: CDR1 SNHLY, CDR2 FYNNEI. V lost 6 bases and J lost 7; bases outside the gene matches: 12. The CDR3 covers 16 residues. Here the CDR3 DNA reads TGTGCCAGCAGCCTTCTCAAGGGACAGGGGAGGAATGAGCAGTTCTTC. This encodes CASSLLKGQGRNEQFF.

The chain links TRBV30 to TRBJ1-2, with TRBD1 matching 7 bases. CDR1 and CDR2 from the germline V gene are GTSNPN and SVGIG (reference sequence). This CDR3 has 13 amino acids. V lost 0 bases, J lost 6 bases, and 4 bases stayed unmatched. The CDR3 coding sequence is TGTGCCTGGAGTGTAAGGGGGCGGAATGGCTACACCTTC. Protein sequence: CAWSVRGRNGYTF.

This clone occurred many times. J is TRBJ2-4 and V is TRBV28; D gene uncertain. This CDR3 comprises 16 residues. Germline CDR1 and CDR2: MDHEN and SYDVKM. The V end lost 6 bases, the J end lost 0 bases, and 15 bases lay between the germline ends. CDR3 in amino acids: CASRPVTDLAKNIQYF. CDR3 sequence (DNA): TGTGCCAGCAGACCGGTGACGGATCTAGCCAAAAACATTCAGTACTTC.

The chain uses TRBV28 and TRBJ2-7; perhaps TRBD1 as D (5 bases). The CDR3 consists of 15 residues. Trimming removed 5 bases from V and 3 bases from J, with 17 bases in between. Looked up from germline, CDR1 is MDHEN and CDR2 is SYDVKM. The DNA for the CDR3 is TGTGCCAGCAGTCAGGGATCCTCTAGGGACTACGAGCAGTACTTC. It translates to CASSQGSSRDYEQYF.

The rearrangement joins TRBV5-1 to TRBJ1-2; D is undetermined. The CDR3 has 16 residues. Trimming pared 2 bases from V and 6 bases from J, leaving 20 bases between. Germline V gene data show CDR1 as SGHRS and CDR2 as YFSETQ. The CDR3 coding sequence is TGCGCCAGCAGCTTACGTGGACGGGAGGGAGGTGATGGCTACACCTTC. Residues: CASSLRGREGGDGYTF.

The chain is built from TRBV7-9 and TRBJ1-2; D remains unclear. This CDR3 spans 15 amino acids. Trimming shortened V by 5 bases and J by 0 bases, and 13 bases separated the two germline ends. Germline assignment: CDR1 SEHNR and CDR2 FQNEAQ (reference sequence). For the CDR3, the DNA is TGTGCCAGCAGCCTCCGGGCCTCAGCTAACTATGGCTACACCTTC. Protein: CASSLRASANYGYTF.

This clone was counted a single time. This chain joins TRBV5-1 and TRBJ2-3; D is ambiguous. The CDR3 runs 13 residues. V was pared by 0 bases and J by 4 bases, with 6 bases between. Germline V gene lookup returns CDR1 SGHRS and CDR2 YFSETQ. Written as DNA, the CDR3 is TGCGCCAGCAGCTTGGATGGGCCAGATACGCAGTATTTT. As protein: CASSLDGPDTQYF. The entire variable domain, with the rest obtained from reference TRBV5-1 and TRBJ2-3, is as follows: KAGVTQTPRYLIKTRGQQVTLSCSPISGHRSVSWYQQTPGQGLQFLFEYFSETQRNKGNFPGRFSGRQFSNSRSEMNVSTLELGDSALYLCASSLDGPDTQYFGPGTRLTVL.

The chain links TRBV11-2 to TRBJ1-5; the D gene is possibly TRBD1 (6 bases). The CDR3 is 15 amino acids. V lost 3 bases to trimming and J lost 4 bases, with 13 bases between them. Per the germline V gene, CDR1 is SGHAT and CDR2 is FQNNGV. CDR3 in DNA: TGTGCCAGCAGCTTCACCGGGGGCCCTAATCAGCCCCAGCATTTT. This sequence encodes CASSFTGGPNQPQHF.

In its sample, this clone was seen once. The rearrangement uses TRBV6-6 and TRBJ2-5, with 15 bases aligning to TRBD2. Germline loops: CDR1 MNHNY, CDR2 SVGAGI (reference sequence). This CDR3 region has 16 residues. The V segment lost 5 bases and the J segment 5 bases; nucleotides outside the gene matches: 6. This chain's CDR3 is CASSTPGTSGRETQYF. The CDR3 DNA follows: TGTGCCAGCAGTACGCCCGGGACTAGCGGGAGGGAGACCCAGTACTTC.

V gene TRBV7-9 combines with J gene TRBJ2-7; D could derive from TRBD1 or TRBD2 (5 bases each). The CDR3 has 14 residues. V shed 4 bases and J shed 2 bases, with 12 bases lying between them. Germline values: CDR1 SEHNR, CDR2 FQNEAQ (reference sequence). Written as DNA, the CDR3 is TGTGCCAGCAGCTCCGGGACCGCGCCCTACGAGCAGTACTTC. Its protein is CASSSGTAPYEQYF.

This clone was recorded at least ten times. CDR3 DNA sequence: TGTGTCAGAAGCTTCTACGAGCAGTACTTC. This sequence encodes CVRSFYEQYF. V gene TRBV7-5 combines with J gene TRBJ2-7. TRBV7-5 constitutes a pseudogene. The length of the CDR3 is 10 residues.

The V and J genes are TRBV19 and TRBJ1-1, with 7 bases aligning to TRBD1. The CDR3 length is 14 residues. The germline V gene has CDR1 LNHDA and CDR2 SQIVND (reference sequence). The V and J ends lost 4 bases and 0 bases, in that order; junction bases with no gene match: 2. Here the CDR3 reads CASSNRGMNTEAFF. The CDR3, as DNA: TGTGCCAGTAGTAACAGGGGCATGAACACTGAAGCTTTCTTT.

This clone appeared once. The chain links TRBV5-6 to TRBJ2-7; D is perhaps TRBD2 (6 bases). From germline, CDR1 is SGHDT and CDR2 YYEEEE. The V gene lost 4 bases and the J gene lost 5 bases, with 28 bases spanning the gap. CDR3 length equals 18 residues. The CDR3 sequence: CASSIFQTGVPNLHEQYF. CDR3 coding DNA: TGTGCCAGCAGCATTTTTCAAACGGGGGTGCCCAACCTCCACGAGCAGTACTTC.